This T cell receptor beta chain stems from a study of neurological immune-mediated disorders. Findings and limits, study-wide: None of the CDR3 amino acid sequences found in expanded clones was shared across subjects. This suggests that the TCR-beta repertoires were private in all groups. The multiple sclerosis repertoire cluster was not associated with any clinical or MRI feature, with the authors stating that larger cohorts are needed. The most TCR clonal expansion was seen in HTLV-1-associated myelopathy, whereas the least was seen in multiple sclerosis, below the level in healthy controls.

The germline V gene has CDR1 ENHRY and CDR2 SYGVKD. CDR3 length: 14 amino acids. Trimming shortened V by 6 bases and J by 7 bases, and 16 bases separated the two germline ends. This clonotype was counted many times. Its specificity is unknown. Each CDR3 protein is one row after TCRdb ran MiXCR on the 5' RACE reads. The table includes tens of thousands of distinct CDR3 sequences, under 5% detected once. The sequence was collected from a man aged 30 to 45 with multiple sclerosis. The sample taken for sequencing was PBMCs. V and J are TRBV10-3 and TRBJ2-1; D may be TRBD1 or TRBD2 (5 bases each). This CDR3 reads CAIRTPGRENEQFF. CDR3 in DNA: TGTGCCATCAGGACGCCGGGACGGGAAAATGAGCAGTTCTTC.